The entry below describes one T cell receptor (beta chain). Germline CDR1 and CDR2: SGDLS and YYNGEE. The junction had 18 bases not matched to a gene; V was cut back by 4 bases and J by 0 bases. The CDR3 covers 20 residues. This entry belongs to a study of cytomegalovirus exposure and HLA in healthy donors. The protocol was immunoSEQ multiplex PCR, while the TCRdb copy is restricted to in-frame clones and leaves out a portion. The data contain 260,000 or so clones, 90% of them seen just once; the ten biggest clones take up 3.1%. The receptor's source is a woman aged 25 to 39 in good health and CMV-seronegative. Sequences were obtained from PBMCs. The genes are TRBV9 and TRBJ2-1; 8 nucleotides agree with TRBD2. CDR3 bases: TGTGCCAGCAGCAGAGGGGGAAGGACTTTAGCGGGAAGCTCCTACAATGAGCAGTTCTTC. This encodes CASSRGGRTLAGSSYNEQFF. Drawing the rest from reference TRBV9 and TRBJ2-1, the complete variable domain is DSGVTQTPKHLITATGQRVTLRCSPRSGDLSVYWYQQSLDQGLQFLIQYYNGEERAKGNILERFSAQQFPDLHSELNLSSLELGDSALYFCASSRGGRTLAGSSYNEQFFGPGTRLTVL.